This T cell receptor beta chain stems from a study of Ad26.COV2.S vaccination and SARS-CoV-2 variants. The treatment: 15 to 20 received Ad26.COV2.S at low or high dose, single or two shots; 5 received placebo; per-sample allocation not given. Sample collection was performed on day 63 after the first vaccine or placebo injection. Per the germline V gene, CDR1 is SQVTM and CDR2 is ANQGSEA. Trimming took 4 bases from V and 6 from J, leaving 16 bases between them. The CDR3 consists of 14 residues. The data were produced by immunoSEQ multiplex PCR, yet TCRdb's version contains in-frame clones alone and is incomplete. Of about 350,000 clones listed, 87% are singletons.

This sequence joins TRBV29-1 and TRBJ1-5; tentatively, D is TRBD1 (5 bases). The TCR originated in a person aged 18-60 years who received the Ad26.COV2.S COVID-19 vaccine or a placebo. Source: peripheral blood, taken in a trial of Ad26.COV2.S vaccine versus placebo. In DNA, the CDR3 is TGCAGCGTTGGATCCGGGGATGGGGGTCAGCCCCAGCATTTT. It yields the protein CSVGSGDGGQPQHF.